Listed below are T cell receptor beta chains from one sample, sequenced in a study of shared clonotypes between healthy human individuals. Clones were read by immunoSEQ multiplex PCR, and TCRdb kept only the in-frame ones, dropping some. Here the sample spans some 740,000 clones, around 93% being singletons. Sequencing input: naive CD8+ T cells sorted from blood. Receptors originate from a man aged 25 to 40 in good health. Both conserved end residues are part of each CDR3. The order of the fields is J gene, clone size, D gene, V gene, CDR3 protein, CDR3 DNA. A D gene is named only where the DNA matches it firmly. Clone size is not always given. Where it is, it says once, few, many or a class for expanded clones.

TRBJ2-1 | . | TRBD2 | TRBV7-3 | CASSLTTGLAGDPEQFF | TGTGCCAGCAGCTTAACCACGGGACTAGCGGGAGATCCTGAGCAGTTCTTC
TRBJ2-1 | once | TRBD2 | TRBV10-3 | CAISGTPGLAARPNEQFF | TGTGCCATCAGTGGGACCCCAGGCCTAGCGGCCCGGCCCAATGAGCAGTTCTTC
TRBJ2-5 | . | TRBD1 | TRBV5-5 | CASSLGTADGETQYF | TGTGCCAGCAGCTTAGGGACAGCGGACGGGGAGACCCAGTACTTC
TRBJ1-5 | . | . | TRBV21-1 | CASSKLRAHAPQHF | TGTGCCAGCAGCAAACTCCGGGCCCATGCGCCCCAGCATTTT
TRBJ2-1 | . | . | TRBV4-1 | CASSHGGMTANEQFF | TGCGCCAGCAGCCATGGCGGGATGACTGCCAATGAGCAGTTCTTC
TRBJ1-1 | . | . | TRBV19 | CASYQGYGPSEAFF | TGTGCCAGTTACCAGGGGTATGGGCCCTCTGAAGCTTTCTTT
TRBJ2-7 | . | . | TRBV27 | CASSYGNEQYF | TGTGCCAGCAGTTACGGGAACGAGCAGTACTTC
TRBJ2-3 | . | TRBD2 | TRBV6-4 | CASSDWAAGGSTDTQYF | TGTGCCAGCAGTGATTGGGCAGCGGGGGGGAGCACAGATACGCAGTATTTT
TRBJ1-5 | few | . | TRBV6-1 | CASSEDVTGRRFQHF | TGTGCCAGCAGTGAAGATGTGACAGGTCGTCGTTTCCAGCATTTT
TRBJ2-7 | . | TRBD1 | TRBV6-1 | CASSGSWDRVYEQYF | TGTGCCAGCAGTGGGTCATGGGACAGGGTCTACGAGCAGTACTTC
TRBJ2-3 | . | TRBD2 | TRBV15 | CATSRDAELAATDTQYF | TGTGCCACCAGCAGAGATGCTGAACTAGCGGCCACAGATACGCAGTATTTT
TRBJ1-1 | . | . | TRBV5-1 | CASSPPVAATNTEAFF | TGCGCCAGCAGCCCCCCAGTGGCAGCGACGAACACTGAAGCTTTCTTT
TRBJ2-1 | . | TRBD2 | TRBV2 | CASRAGGSYNEQFF | TGTGCCAGCAGGGCGGGAGGATCCTACAATGAGCAGTTCTTC
TRBJ2-7 | . | TRBD2 | TRBV11-2 | CASSLSGAGGPLNEQYF | TGTGCCAGCAGCTTGTCGGGAGCGGGAGGCCCTCTGAACGAGCAGTACTTC
TRBJ2-3 | . | . | TRBV2 | CASSETPTGSNTDTQYF | TGTGCCAGCAGTGAAACCCCTACAGGGTCTAACACAGATACGCAGTATTTT
TRBJ2-5 | . | TRBD1 | TRBV7-2 | CASSIGQGPQETQYF | TGTGCCAGCAGCATTGGACAGGGTCCACAAGAGACCCAGTACTTC